This TCR beta chain was documented in a study of cytomegalovirus exposure and HLA in healthy donors. Trimming cost V 4 bases and J 2 bases; bases outside gene matches: 4. CDR1 is PRHDT, CDR2 FYEKMQ, per germline (reference sequence). This CDR3 is built from 17 residues. Whole-study findings and limits: The Asian-associated ancestry cluster reportedly had fewer N-insertions than the approximately 650-donor mean in a later analysis. Indistinguishable V segments, including TRBV6-2 and TRBV6-3, were excluded. With high specificity and sensitivity, the classifier reportedly diagnosed cytomegalovirus status.

This PCR relied on a set of 60 Vbeta primers and 13 Jbeta primers. Methods used by the authors: Later, an analysis found approximately 80 million unique TCR beta chains, and about 9.9 million of these were shared. TCRdb's table, derived via immunoSEQ multiplex PCR, lists solely in-frame clones and lacks some. The DNA gave D and trimming, while V, J and clone size come from that table. There are under 150,000 clones in the sample; more than 70% occur only once, and around 9.1% lies in the top ten. Comments on this clone: Its antigen is not known.

The sample consisted of PBMCs. This TCR was sampled from a woman aged 45-59 years in good health and CMV-seropositive. This chain connects TRBV13 to TRBJ2-3, with 15 bases that match TRBD2. CDR3 loop: CASSWTSGGENTDTQYF. CDR3 in DNA: TGTGCCAGCAGCTGGACTAGCGGGGGGGAGAACACAGATACGCAGTATTTT. Full variable domain (rest looked up from reference TRBV13 and TRBJ2-3): AAGVIQSPRHLIKEKRETATLKCYPIPRHDTVYWYQQGPGQDPQFLISFYEKMQSDKGSIPDRFSAQQFSDYHSELNMSSLELGDSALYFCASSWTSGGENTDTQYFGPGTRLTVL.